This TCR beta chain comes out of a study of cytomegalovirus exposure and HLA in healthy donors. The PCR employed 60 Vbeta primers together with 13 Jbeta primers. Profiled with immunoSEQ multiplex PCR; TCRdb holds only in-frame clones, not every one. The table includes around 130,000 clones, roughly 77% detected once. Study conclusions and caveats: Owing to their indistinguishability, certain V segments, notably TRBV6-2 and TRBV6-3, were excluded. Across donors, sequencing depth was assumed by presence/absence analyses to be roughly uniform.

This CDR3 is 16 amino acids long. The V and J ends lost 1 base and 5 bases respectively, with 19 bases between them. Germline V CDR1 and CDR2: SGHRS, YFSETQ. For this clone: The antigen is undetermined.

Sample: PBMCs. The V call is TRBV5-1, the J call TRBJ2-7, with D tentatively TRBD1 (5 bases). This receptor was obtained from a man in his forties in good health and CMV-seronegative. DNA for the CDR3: TGCGCCAGCAGCTTGAATCGGGCCCAGGGTCAGGACGAGCAGTACTTC. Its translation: CASSLNRAQGQDEQYF.